These T cell receptor beta chains were read from a single sample in a study of control samples from healthy donors and cancer patients. Produced via immunoSEQ multiplex PCR; TCRdb's table is partial and in-frame only. The sample carries fewer than 200,000 clones, about 94% recorded once. Input material: blood. Every receptor here comes from a woman in her sixties or seventies in good health. The CDR3 runs from the conserved cysteine through the conserved F or W. The order of the fields is CDR3 length, D gene, clone size, J gene, V gene, CDR3 DNA, CDR3 protein. A D gene is named only where the DNA matches it firmly. Some rows mark clone size as missing; the rest say once, few, many or name a class of expanded clone.

length: 15
D: -
size: -
J: TRBJ1-5
V: TRBV19
DNA: TGTGCCAGTAGCCTCTCGGGGAGGAGTAATCAGCCCCAGCATTTT
CDR3: CASSLSGRSNQPQHF

length: 15
D: -
size: -
J: TRBJ2-3
V: TRBV15
DNA: TGTGCCACCAGTTTATTGGGGGATGATTCAGATACGCAGTATTTT
CDR3: CATSLLGDDSDTQYF

length: 14
D: -
size: -
J: TRBJ1-4
V: TRBV19
DNA: TGTGCCAGTAGCAGACAGCGCACTAATGAAAAACTGTTTTTT
CDR3: CASSRQRTNEKLFF

length: 14
D: TRBD1
size: -
J: TRBJ1-1
V: TRBV7-2
DNA: TGTGCCAGCAGCACCGGGACAGGGGGCACTGAAGCTTTCTTT
CDR3: CASSTGTGGTEAFF

length: 15
D: TRBD2
size: -
J: TRBJ2-5
V: TRBV29-1
DNA: TGCAGCGCCGTGACTAGCGGGGGGATCCAAGAGACCCAGTACTTC
CDR3: CSAVTSGGIQETQYF

length: 15
D: TRBD2
size: -
J: TRBJ2-5
V: TRBV6-6
DNA: TGTGCCAGCAGTTACGAAGTCGGGGGGGCTGAGACCCAGTACTTC
CDR3: CASSYEVGGAETQYF

length: 11
D: -
size: -
J: TRBJ2-7
V: TRBV24-1
DNA: TGTGCCACCGATCACTCCTACGAGCAGTACTTC
CDR3: CATDHSYEQYF

length: 14
D: -
size: -
J: TRBJ1-4
V: TRBV19
DNA: TGTGCCAGTAGTATTTGGCCCACGGGGGAGGAACTGTTTTTT
CDR3: CASSIWPTGEELFF

length: 17
D: -
size: -
J: TRBJ2-5
V: TRBV7-2
DNA: TGTGCCAGCAAACTCGGATGGGCAGGCCGGTACCAAGAGACCCAGTACTTC
CDR3: CASKLGWAGRYQETQYF

length: 14
D: -
size: -
J: TRBJ2-7
V: TRBV30
DNA: TGTGCCTGGACCCCAGGACAGAGCTCCTACGAGCAGTACTTC
CDR3: CAWTPGQSSYEQYF

length: 16
D: TRBD1
size: -
J: TRBJ1-6
V: TRBV7-2
DNA: TGTGCCAGCAGCTACACCTTACAGGGGGCTAATTCACCCCTCCACTTT
CDR3: CASSYTLQGANSPLHF

length: 13
D: -
size: -
J: TRBJ1-6
V: TRBV6-6
DNA: TGTGCCAGCAGCCCATATGATAATTCACCCCTCCACTTT
CDR3: CASSPYDNSPLHF

length: 17
D: -
size: -
J: TRBJ2-2
V: TRBV21-1
DNA: TGTGCCAGCAGCCCAAAGGGGAGGGGCTATAACACCGGGGAGCTGTTTTTT
CDR3: CASSPKGRGYNTGELFF

length: 17
D: -
size: -
J: TRBJ2-2
V: TRBV4-3
DNA: TGCGCCAGCAGCCAAGATCTCAGGACATCTAACACCGGGGAGCTGTTTTTT
CDR3: CASSQDLRTSNTGELFF

length: 13
D: -
size: -
J: TRBJ2-1
V: TRBV29-1
DNA: TGCAGCGTTGAAAGGTTTACGCTGCATGAGCAGTTCTTC
CDR3: CSVERFTLHEQFF

length: 13
D: -
size: -
J: TRBJ1-1
V: TRBV7-2
DNA: TGTGCCAGCAGCATTTCACCGAACACTGAAGCTTTCTTT
CDR3: CASSISPNTEAFF

length: 13
D: -
size: -
J: TRBJ1-1
V: TRBV29-1
DNA: TGCAGCGTGAAACACGGGGGTCCGGCTGAAGCTTTCTTT
CDR3: CSVKHGGPAEAFF

length: 13
D: -
size: once
J: TRBJ2-1
V: TRBV10-3
DNA: TGTGCCATCATGGGCGCGAACTACAATGAGCAGTTCTTC
CDR3: CAIMGANYNEQFF

length: 15
D: -
size: -
J: TRBJ1-6
V: TRBV19
DNA: TGTGCCAGTCAATGGGACGGAAAAGGGAATTCACCCCTCCACTTT
CDR3: CASQWDGKGNSPLHF

length: 14
D: -
size: once
J: TRBJ1-5
V: TRBV7-2
DNA: TGTGCCAGCAGCTTGACAGGAAGCAATCAGCCCCAGCATTTT
CDR3: CASSLTGSNQPQHF

length: 18
D: TRBD2
size: -
J: TRBJ2-5
V: TRBV11-2
DNA: TGTGCCAGCAGCTTAGAAAGGGCGGCTAGCGGGAAAAAAGAGACCCAGTACTTC
CDR3: CASSLERAASGKKETQYF

length: 15
D: -
size: -
J: TRBJ1-2
V: TRBV7-9
DNA: TGTGCCAGCAGCTCCTCCAACCTTCCGCACAATGGCTACACCTTC
CDR3: CASSSSNLPHNGYTF

length: 15
D: TRBD2
size: -
J: TRBJ2-5
V: TRBV10-2
DNA: TGCGCCAGCAGGGAAGCGGGGGGGGCAGGAGAGACCCAGTACTTC
CDR3: CASREAGGAGETQYF

length: 15
D: -
size: -
J: TRBJ1-2
V: TRBV5-4
DNA: TGTGCCAGCAGCTTAGGACGGGCCGACGTATACAGCTACACCTTC
CDR3: CASSLGRADVYSYTF

length: 14
D: -
size: -
J: TRBJ2-5
V: TRBV24-1
DNA: TGTGCCACCAGTGGGTGGGACGACCAAGAGACCCAGTACTTC
CDR3: CATSGWDDQETQYF

length: 14
D: -
size: -
J: TRBJ1-1
V: TRBV6-6
DNA: TGTGCCAGCAGCGACGTGAATGGGGGAACTGAAGCTTTCTTT
CDR3: CASSDVNGGTEAFF

length: 18
D: -
size: -
J: TRBJ1-2
V: TRBV7-2
DNA: TGTGCCAGCAGCTTAGATTCGGGGCCAGGTTTGGGTGTTGATGGCTACACCTTC
CDR3: CASSLDSGPGLGVDGYTF

length: 12
D: -
size: -
J: TRBJ1-5
V: TRBV30
DNA: TGTGCCTGGAGGGACGGACCCGGATCCCAGCATTTT
CDR3: CAWRDGPGSQHF

length: 13
D: -
size: -
J: TRBJ1-6
V: TRBV7-2
DNA: TGTGCCAGCAGCCCCGTGGTAAAATCACCCCTCCACTTT
CDR3: CASSPVVKSPLHF

length: 16
D: -
size: -
J: TRBJ1-2
V: TRBV19
DNA: TGTGCCAGTAGTCTTTCTATTGTAGACAGGAGATATGGCTACACCTTC
CDR3: CASSLSIVDRRYGYTF

length: 15
D: TRBD2
size: once
J: TRBJ2-1
V: TRBV7-2
DNA: TGTGCCAGCAGCCCTAGCGGGGGGGTATACAATGAGCAGTTCTTC
CDR3: CASSPSGGVYNEQFF

length: 14
D: -
size: -
J: TRBJ1-1
V: TRBV27
DNA: TGTGCCAGTAAACCCGGACCAGGGAACACTGAAGCTTTCTTT
CDR3: CASKPGPGNTEAFF

length: 15
D: TRBD2
size: -
J: TRBJ2-7
V: TRBV6-5
DNA: TGTGCCAGCAGTTACTCGGAGCGGGGGAGCTACGAGCAGTACTTC
CDR3: CASSYSERGSYEQYF

length: 13
D: -
size: -
J: TRBJ1-4
V: TRBV2
DNA: TGTGCCAGCGGGTGGCAGGGTGATGAAAAACTGTTTTTT
CDR3: CASGWQGDEKLFF

length: 14
D: -
size: -
J: TRBJ1-6
V: TRBV10-3
DNA: TGTGCCATCAGTGAAGGAACCTATAATTCACCCCTCCACTTT
CDR3: CAISEGTYNSPLHF

length: 14
D: TRBD1
size: -
J: TRBJ1-1
V: TRBV28
DNA: TGTGCCAGCATCGAGTCAGGGGGATATACTGAAGCTTTCTTT
CDR3: CASIESGGYTEAFF

length: 18
D: -
size: once
J: TRBJ2-2
V: TRBV9
DNA: TGTGCCAGCAGCGTAGGTGGGAGAGGAGGTCGGAACACCGGGGAGCTGTTTTTT
CDR3: CASSVGGRGGRNTGELFF

length: 15
D: TRBD1
size: -
J: TRBJ2-7
V: TRBV18
DNA: TGTGCCAGCTCACCAGGGGACAGGGCATCCTACGAGCAGTACTTC
CDR3: CASSPGDRASYEQYF

length: 13
D: -
size: few
J: TRBJ2-7
V: TRBV7-2
DNA: TGTGCCAGCAGCCGGACAGACAACTACGAGCAGTACTTC
CDR3: CASSRTDNYEQYF